Following are 10 T cell receptor beta chains from one sample sequenced in a study of cytomegalovirus exposure and HLA in healthy donors. Primers included in the PCR were 60 Vbeta and 13 Jbeta primers. TCRdb's table, derived via immunoSEQ multiplex PCR, lists solely in-frame clones and lacks some. The sample lists 100,000 to 150,000 clones, roughly three quarters occurring once. Sequencing was performed on PBMCs. All receptors come from a male donor in good health and CMV-seronegative.

A remark on this clone: The junction differs from germline at one of its ends, possibly a read error. This chain connects TRBV7-9 to TRBJ2-5; D call uncertain. Germline V gives CDR1 SEHNR, CDR2 FQNEAQ (reference sequence). The CDR3 runs to 14 residues. The CDR3, as DNA: TGTGCCAGCACCTTAATGGCGGATAAAGAGACCCAGTACTTC. This codes for CASTLMADKETQYF.

The genes are TRBV7-9 and TRBJ2-7; D possibly corresponds to TRBD2 (5 bases). The CDR3 spans 14 residues. Germline lookup yields CDR1 SEHNR and CDR2 FQNEAQ (reference sequence). With 4 bases removed from V and 0 bases from J, the gap between germline ends came to 10 bases. The CDR3 loop reads CASSSTRSSYEQYF. CDR3 coding DNA: TGTGCCAGCAGCTCCACTAGGAGCTCCTACGAGCAGTACTTC.

This sequence joins TRBV5-4 and TRBJ2-7; D not certain. V was pared by 0 bases and J by 7 bases, with 8 bases between. This CDR3 region has 12 residues. Germline V lookup: CDR1 SGHNT, CDR2 YYREEE (reference sequence). The CDR3: CASSLGLREQYF. For the CDR3, the DNA is TGTGCCAGCAGCTTGGGACTTAGGGAGCAGTACTTC.

This clone appeared a few times. The chain has TRBV10-3 and TRBJ1-2; a possible D gene is TRBD1 (6 bases). The CDR3 has 13 amino acids. Trimming cost V 6 bases and J 6 bases, with 14 bases left between them. CDR1 and CDR2 from the germline V gene are ENHRY and SYGVKD. In DNA form, the CDR3 reads TGTGCCATCAGGGGGACAAATAATAATGGCTACACCTTC. Protein: CAIRGTNNNGYTF.

The chain recombines TRBV30 with TRBJ1-6; 7 positions agree with TRBD1. The CDR3 is 13 amino acids. Trimming at V came to 2 bases and at J to 9 bases, leaving 4 bases not matched to a gene. Germline V CDR1 and CDR2: GTSNPN, SVGIG (reference sequence). This CDR3 reads CAWSRDSPSPLHF. CDR3 bases: TGTGCCTGGAGTCGGGACAGCCCTTCACCCCTCCACTTT.

This clone was seen only once. The chain couples TRBV5-1 to TRBJ1-1, with a tentative D call TRBD1 (5 bases). The germline V and J ends were trimmed by 4 bases and 5 bases, with 15 bases remaining between them. The CDR3 totals 14 residues. CDR1 and CDR2 from the germline V gene are SGHRS and YFSETQ. CDR3 in amino acids: CASSVQGMRTEAFF. CDR3 in DNA: TGCGCCAGCAGCGTCCAGGGTATGCGGACTGAAGCTTTCTTT. Using reference TRBV5-1 and TRBJ1-1 for the parts outside the CDR3, the full variable domain is KAGVTQTPRYLIKTRGQQVTLSCSPISGHRSVSWYQQTPGQGLQFLFEYFSETQRNKGNFPGRFSGRQFSNSRSEMNVSTLELGDSALYLCASSVQGMRTEAFFGQGTRLTVV.

This chain uses TRBV6-6 with TRBJ1-3; D gene unclear. Germline V CDR1 and CDR2: MNHNY, SVGAGI (reference sequence). This CDR3 is built from 12 residues. V was shortened by 6 bases and J by 2 bases, with 5 bases between the two germline ends. CDR3 region: CASRDTGNTIYF. Here the CDR3 DNA reads TGTGCCAGCAGAGACACTGGAAACACCATATATTTT.

Here the CDR3 DNA reads TGCGCCAGCAGCCAGAAGGGACTAGCGGGCGAGCAGTACTTC. Its protein product is CASSQKGLAGEQYF. This rearrangement joins TRBV4-3 to TRBJ2-7; 12 nucleotides agree with TRBD2. This CDR3 has 14 residues. Trimming removed 3 bases from V and 6 bases from J; junction bases left unmatched: 3. Germline CDR1 is LGHNA and CDR2 is YSLEER.

The rearrangement links TRBV11-3 to TRBJ2-2; 9 bases fit TRBD2. This CDR3 is built from 16 residues. J was trimmed by 0 bases and V by 5 bases; bases with no gene match: 4. Per the germline V gene, CDR1 is SGHNT and CDR2 is YENEEA. This chain's CDR3 is CASSRLAVANTGELFF. CDR3 nucleotides: TGTGCCAGCAGCCGACTAGCGGTCGCGAACACCGGGGAGCTGTTTTTT.

The rearrangement links TRBV5-6 to TRBJ1-4, with 7 bases matching TRBD1. Germline CDR1 SGHDT, CDR2 YYEEEE. CDR3 length: 15 residues. V gave up 1 base and J gave up 8 bases; unmatched junction bases: 8. The CDR3 here is CASSLIGRGNEKLFF. Here the CDR3 DNA reads TGTGCCAGCAGCTTGATAGGCAGGGGGAACGAAAAACTGTTTTTT.